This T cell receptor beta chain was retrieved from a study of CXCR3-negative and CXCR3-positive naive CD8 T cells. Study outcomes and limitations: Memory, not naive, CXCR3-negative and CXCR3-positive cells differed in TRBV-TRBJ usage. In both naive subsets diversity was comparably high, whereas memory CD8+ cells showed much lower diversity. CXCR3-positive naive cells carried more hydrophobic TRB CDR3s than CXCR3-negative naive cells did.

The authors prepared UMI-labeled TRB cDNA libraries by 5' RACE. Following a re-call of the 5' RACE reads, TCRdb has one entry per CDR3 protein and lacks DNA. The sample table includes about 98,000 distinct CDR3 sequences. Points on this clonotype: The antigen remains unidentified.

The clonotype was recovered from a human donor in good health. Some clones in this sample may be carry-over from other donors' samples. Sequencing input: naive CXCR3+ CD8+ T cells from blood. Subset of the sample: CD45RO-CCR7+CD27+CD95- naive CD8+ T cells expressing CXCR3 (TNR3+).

This CDR3 reads CAISDISGGAYEQYF. This chain joins TRBV10-3 and TRBJ2-7; TCRdb picks TRBD1, but there is no DNA to check that call. The CDR3 has 15 residues. From germline, CDR1 is ENHRY and CDR2 SYGVKD.